The present T cell receptor beta chain was sequenced within a study of blood T cell repertoires in COVID-19. Study in general: Sources were T cells, B-cell-depleted T cells, or PBMCs; the material itself was cDNA or gDNA.

Recovered status in Cohort 3 required two negative PCRs, clearance, or symptom resolution. Repertoires were generated with immunoSEQ multiplex PCR, while TCRdb's copy carries only in-frame clones and drops some. The sample shows around 250,000 clones, around 85% of them seen only once. V shed 7 bases and J shed 5 bases, with 20 bases lying between them. The CDR3 runs to 15 residues. The germline V gene encodes CDR1 MNHEY and CDR2 SVGAGI. The clonotype was recovered from a woman between 45 and 60 years old who had recovered from COVID-19. Sequenced sample: PBMCs or T cells enriched from blood (not recorded which). J is TRBJ1-1 and V is TRBV6-5; the D gene is possibly TRBD1 (5 bases). The DNA for the CDR3 is TGTGCCAGCACCACCCGATCAGGGAGGTTTACTGAAGCTTTCTTT. It codes for CASTTRSGRFTEAFF.